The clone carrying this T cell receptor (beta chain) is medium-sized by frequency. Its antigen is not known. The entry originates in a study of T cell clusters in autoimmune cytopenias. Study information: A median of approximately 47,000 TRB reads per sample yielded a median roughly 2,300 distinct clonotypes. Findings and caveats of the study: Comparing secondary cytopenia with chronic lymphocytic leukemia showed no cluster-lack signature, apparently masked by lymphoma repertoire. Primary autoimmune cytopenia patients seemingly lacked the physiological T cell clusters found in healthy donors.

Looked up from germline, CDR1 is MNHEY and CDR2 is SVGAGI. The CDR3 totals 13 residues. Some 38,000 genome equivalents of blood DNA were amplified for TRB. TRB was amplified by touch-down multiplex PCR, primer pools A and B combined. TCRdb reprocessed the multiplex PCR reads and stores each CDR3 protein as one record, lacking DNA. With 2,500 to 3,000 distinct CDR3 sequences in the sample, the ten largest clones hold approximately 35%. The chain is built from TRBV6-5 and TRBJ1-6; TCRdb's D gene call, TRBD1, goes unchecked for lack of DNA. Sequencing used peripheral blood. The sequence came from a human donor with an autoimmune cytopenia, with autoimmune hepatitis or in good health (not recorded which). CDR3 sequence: CASSHRPNSPLHF.